This T cell receptor beta chain is from a study of shared clonotypes between healthy human individuals. Study findings and constraints: The expectation was that sequencing depth would affect clonotype sharing among donors.

Trimming removed 4 bases from V and 12 bases from J, with 10 bases in between. Germline CDR1 is SGHTA and CDR2 is FQGTGA. The CDR3 is 11 amino acids. Regarding this clone: Its antigen remains unknown.

At the deep level, the assay was run. The authors distributed each subset's genomic DNA evenly over several immunoSEQ plates. The sorted-subset replicate PCRs were given roughly 190 ng DNA, which is 27,000 or so T cell genomes. TCRdb's table, derived via immunoSEQ multiplex PCR, lists solely in-frame clones and lacks some. The sample has approximately 1,500,000 clones, roughly 98% seen once. The chain has TRBV7-3 and TRBJ2-1; D possibly matches TRBD1 or TRBD2 (5 bases each). The material sequenced was naive CD4+ T cells sorted from blood. The subset here: CD45RA+ positively selected. The TCR comes from a man aged 25 to 40 in good health. The CDR3 sequence: CASSSGTLQFF. In DNA, the CDR3 is TGTGCCAGCAGCTCCGGGACCCTGCAGTTCTTC.